These 27 T cell receptor beta chains share one sample of origin, sequenced in a study of Ad26.COV2.S vaccination and SARS-CoV-2 variants. Treatment reported: around 19 received Ad26.COV2.S at low or high dose, single or two shots; about 5 received placebo; per-sample allocation not given. The samples date from day 63 after the first vaccine or placebo injection. The protocol was immunoSEQ multiplex PCR, while the TCRdb copy is restricted to in-frame clones and leaves out a portion. There are about 410,000 clones in the sample; about 85% occur only once, and about 3.6% lies in the top ten. The sample in question was peripheral blood, obtained in a trial of Ad26.COV2.S vaccine versus placebo. The receptors shown here come from a person aged 18-60 years who received the Ad26.COV2.S COVID-19 vaccine or a placebo.

This clone has just a few counts. The chain has TRBV6-5 and TRBJ1-1, with 8 bases fitting TRBD1. Unmatched junction bases numbered 3, after V lost 6 bases and J lost 3 bases. CDR1 MNHEY and CDR2 SVGAGI come from the germline V gene. CDR3 length: 13 residues. CDR3 loop: CASRTGVYTEAFF. The CDR3 DNA reads as TGTGCCAGCAGGACAGGGGTCTACACTGAAGCTTTCTTT.

The V call is TRBV7-2, the J call TRBJ1-1, with D uncertain. Trimming took off 1 base at V and 7 bases at J, with 13 bases between the two ends. Germline V gives CDR1 SGHTA, CDR2 FQGNSA. CDR3 length: 14 amino acids. CDR3 protein: CASSLERRHHEAFF. CDR3 bases: TGTGCCAGCAGCTTAGAGCGCCGCCACCATGAAGCTTTCTTT.

V gene TRBV27 combines with J gene TRBJ1-1; 8 nucleotides align to TRBD1. The CDR3 spans 15 residues. V was clipped by 8 bases and J by 4 bases; unmatched bases: 12. Per the germline V gene, CDR1 is MNHEY and CDR2 is SMNVEV (reference sequence). The CDR3 coding sequence is TGTGCCAGCTTCCCGTTTGGACAGGGTAGCACTGAAGCTTTCTTT. The encoded protein is CASFPFGQGSTEAFF.

This clone was seen a single time. The chain uses TRBV2 and TRBJ1-4, with a possible D match to TRBD1 (6 bases). Trimming took 4 bases from V and 5 from J, leaving 14 bases between them. Germline CDR1 is SNHLY and CDR2 is FYNNEI. CDR3 length: 15 amino acids. CDR3 nucleotide sequence: TGTGCCAGCAGTGCACAGGGTCCCCTCAATGAAAAACTGTTTTTT. Encoded protein: CASSAQGPLNEKLFF.

The V and J genes are TRBV27 and TRBJ2-1; 14 nucleotides match TRBD2. Germline CDR1 and CDR2: MNHEY and SMNVEV (reference sequence). CDR3 length equals 17 residues. V trimming: 6 bases; J trimming: 6 bases; junction bases outside the gene matches: 10. The CDR3 here is CASRRTGLAGAANEQFF. In DNA form, the CDR3 reads TGTGCCAGCAGGCGAACGGGACTAGCGGGGGCGGCCAATGAGCAGTTCTTC.

This clone has a single count. The chain is built from TRBV6-1 and TRBJ1-5; no definite D call. The length of the CDR3 is 12 residues. V was clipped by 8 bases and J by 0 bases, with 5 bases between them. Germline values: CDR1 MNHNS, CDR2 SASEGT. The CDR3 sequence is CASGNSNQPQHF. For the CDR3, the DNA is TGTGCCAGCGGGAATAGCAATCAGCCCCAGCATTTT.

The V and J genes are TRBV7-8 and TRBJ2-3; D not certain. The CDR3 totals 15 residues. Germline V lookup: CDR1 SGHVS, CDR2 FQNEAQ. With 2 bases removed from V and 0 bases from J, the gap between germline ends came to 9 bases. DNA of the CDR3: TGTGCCAGCAGCTTAATGGGCGGAAGCACAGATACGCAGTATTTT. Protein: CASSLMGGSTDTQYF.

The chain couples TRBV6-4 to TRBJ1-6; D possibly corresponds to TRBD1 (6 bases). The CDR3 extends over 12 amino acids. Per germline, CDR1 MRHNA and CDR2 SNTAGT. The V and J ends lost 6 bases and 13 bases respectively, with 13 bases between them. This chain's CDR3 is CASSGTSGPLHF. CDR3 in DNA: TGTGCCAGCAGCGGGACAAGCGGGCCCCTCCACTTT.

The chain uses TRBV5-1 and TRBJ1-3, with 8 bases identical to TRBD1. CDR1 and CDR2 (germline): SGHRS, YFSETQ. The trim removed 0 bases at V and 0 bases at J, leaving 8 bases unmatched. The CDR3 has 18 amino acids. As DNA, the CDR3 is TGCGCCAGCAGCTTGGCACCGGGACAGGCGATCTCTGGAAACACCATATATTTT. It is translated as CASSLAPGQAISGNTIYF.

V usage is TRBV18 and J usage is TRBJ2-1; 8 bases fit TRBD1. V trimming: 6 bases; J trimming: 0 bases; junction bases outside the gene matches: 13. This CDR3 spans 18 amino acids. The germline V gene encodes CDR1 KGHSH and CDR2 LQKENI. The CDR3 DNA is TGTGCCAGCTCTCCGGCTACAGGGGGGAGGTTCTCCTACAATGAGCAGTTCTTC. Residues: CASSPATGGRFSYNEQFF.

The CDR3 region is CASSPPGQGSGANVLTF. The CDR3 region has the DNA TGCGCCAGCAGCCCACCGGGACAGGGTTCTGGGGCCAACGTCCTGACTTTC. This chain uses TRBV5-1 with TRBJ2-6; 9 bases line up with TRBD1. The V and J ends lost 4 bases and 1 base, in that order; junction bases with no gene match: 6. The germline gives CDR1 SGHRS, CDR2 YFSETQ. The CDR3 spans 17 residues.

Comments on this clone: Other nucleotide sequences in the sample specify the same CDR3. V usage is TRBV5-1 and J usage is TRBJ1-6; 8 nucleotides line up with TRBD1. This CDR3 is 15 amino acids long. Trimming cost V 4 bases and J 10 bases; bases outside gene matches: 10. In germline, CDR1 is SGHRS, CDR2 YFSETQ. The CDR3, as DNA: TGCGCCAGCAGCCGATCGACAGGGGAGAACTCACCCCTCCACTTT. Amino acids: CASSRSTGENSPLHF.

A single count supports this clone. The chain uses TRBV6-2 or TRBV6-3 and TRBJ1-6; the D is unclear. Trimming removed 3 bases from V and 9 bases from J, with 9 bases in between. Germline assignment: CDR1 MNHEY and CDR2 SVGEGT. The CDR3 is made up of 13 amino acids. The CDR3 DNA reads as TGTGCCAGCAGTTATTACCGGGTTTCACCCCTCCACTTT. It encodes CASSYYRVSPLHF.

The rearrangement joins TRBV27 to TRBJ2-3; D uncertain. Germline CDR1 is MNHEY and CDR2 is SMNVEV (reference sequence). This CDR3 spans 13 amino acids. V lost 2 bases and J lost 6, with 9 bases in between. The CDR3 DNA sequence: TGTGCCAGCAGTTTACGAGTGACGGATACGCAGTATTTT. The encoded protein is CASSLRVTDTQYF.

This clone was observed a few times. This chain joins TRBV4-1 and TRBJ1-4; D gene unclear. V was trimmed by 2 bases and J by 8 bases, leaving 12 bases between them. CDR1 and CDR2 (germline): MGHRA, YSYEKL. This CDR3 spans 14 amino acids. For the CDR3, the DNA is TGCGCCAGCAGCCAAACTTACCTGGGAGAAAAACTGTTTTTT. This gives the protein CASSQTYLGEKLFF.

The CDR3, as DNA: TGCGCCAGCAGTCAGAAACCTGAGGGGAACACCGGGGAGCTGTTTTTT. Amino acids: CASSQKPEGNTGELFF. The genes are TRBV5-1 and TRBJ2-2, with TRBD2 as a possible D gene (5 bases). The germline V gene encodes CDR1 SGHRS and CDR2 YFSETQ. Trimming pared 5 bases from V and 1 base from J, leaving 15 bases between. The CDR3 spans 16 residues.

This chain links TRBV6-5 with TRBJ2-5, with TRBD2 matching over 11 bases. Germline assignment: CDR1 MNHEY and CDR2 SVGAGI. Unmatched junction bases numbered 4, after V lost 2 bases and J lost 5 bases. This CDR3 region has 15 residues. In DNA form, the CDR3 reads TGTGCCAGCAGTTACCGGACTAGCGGGTGGGAGACCCAGTACTTC. It translates to CASSYRTSGWETQYF.

The J gene is TRBJ1-6, the V gene TRBV18; a weak D match, TRBD1 (5 bases). The CDR3 sequence is 17 residues long. Germline CDR1 KGHSH, CDR2 LQKENI. V dropped 2 bases and J dropped 5 bases, with 16 bases sitting between them. CDR3 DNA sequence: TGTGCCAGCTCACCAGTCCACTTACAGGAGAATAATTCACCCCTCCACTTT. Amino acid sequence: CASSPVHLQENNSPLHF.

The chain combines TRBV11-2 with TRBJ1-2; no definite D call. The ends were cut back, 3 bases at V and 5 bases at J, with 16 bases in the middle. Germline CDR1 reads SGHAT; CDR2 reads FQNNGV. The CDR3 contains 15 residues. Here the CDR3 reads CASSFPHGGIYGYTF. The CDR3 DNA is TGTGCCAGCAGCTTCCCCCATGGCGGGATTTATGGCTACACCTTC.

This clone has only one observation. The chain joins TRBV30 to TRBJ2-7; D possibly matches TRBD1 or TRBD2 (5 bases each). The V and J ends lost 0 bases and 3 bases respectively, with 12 bases between them. Germline values: CDR1 GTSNPN, CDR2 SVGIG (reference sequence). CDR3 length: 14 amino acids. The CDR3 bases are TGTGCCTGGAGTGTCAGGGAGAGGGGCTACGAGCAGTACTTC. Translating gives CAWSVRERGYEQYF.

This chain joins TRBV12-5 and TRBJ1-2; D call uncertain. This CDR3 has 17 residues. V was trimmed by 5 bases and J by 2 bases, leaving 21 bases between them. Germline values: CDR1 LGHNT, CDR2 FRNRAP. The CDR3 is CASGPALRKAINYGYTF. For the CDR3, the DNA is TGTGCTAGTGGTCCCGCCCTCCGGAAGGCGATAAACTATGGCTACACCTTC. Drawing the rest from reference TRBV12-5 and TRBJ1-2, the complete variable domain is DARVTQTPRHKVTEMGQEVTMRCQPILGHNTVFWYRQTMMQGLELLAYFRNRAPLDDSGMPKDRFSAEMPDATLATLKIQPSEPRDSAVYFCASGPALRKAINYGYTFGSGTRLTVV.

V is TRBV7-9 and J is TRBJ1-6; the D gene is possibly TRBD1 (5 bases). Germline CDR1 reads SEHNR; CDR2 reads FQNEAQ (reference sequence). The CDR3 loop spans 14 amino acids. V was trimmed by 1 base and J by 9 bases, leaving 10 bases between them. CDR3 nucleotide sequence: TGTGCCAGCAGCTTAGAGGGACCCTTTTCACCCCTCCACTTT. Translating it yields CASSLEGPFSPLHF.

This clone has just a few counts. The chain links TRBV27 to TRBJ2-2; D is uncertain. V was cut by 6 bases and J by 6 bases, with 8 bases left in between. CDR3 length: 12 residues. Germline V gives CDR1 MNHEY, CDR2 SMNVEV (reference sequence). The CDR3 DNA is TGTGCCAGCAGAGGGATTTCCGGGGAGCTGTTTTTT. Encoded protein: CASRGISGELFF.

The chain has TRBV11-3 and TRBJ1-6; no reliable D call. CDR3 length equals 13 residues. The V gene's germline CDR1 is SGHNT and CDR2 YENEEA. V was cut by 0 bases and J by 8 bases, with 5 bases left in between. The chain's CDR3 is CASSLDLDSPLHF. The DNA of the CDR3 is TGTGCCAGCAGCTTAGATCTGGATTCACCCCTCCACTTT.

The chain links TRBV3-1 (or the pseudogene TRBV3-2) to TRBJ2-3; D is ambiguous. V dropped 1 base and J dropped 5 bases, with 7 bases sitting between them. Germline values: CDR1 LGHDT, CDR2 YNNKEL (reference sequence). The CDR3 length is 13 residues. CDR3 protein: CASSQGLEDTQYF. The CDR3 bases are TGTGCCAGCAGCCAAGGCCTAGAAGATACGCAGTATTTT.

The rearrangement links TRBV11-2 to TRBJ2-7; no reliable D call. This CDR3 is built from 14 residues. V was shortened by 2 bases and J by 9 bases, with 17 bases between the two germline ends. Germline V gene sequence: CDR1 SGHAT, CDR2 FQNNGV. CDR3 nucleotide sequence: TGTGCCAGCAGCTTAATCGATGGGCCCGAAGGGCAGTACTTC. It encodes CASSLIDGPEGQYF.

The chain joins TRBV20-1 to TRBJ2-7; TRBD1 aligns across 9 bases. Germline V gene data show CDR1 as DFQATT and CDR2 as SNEGSKA (reference sequence). This CDR3 region has 14 residues. V was pared by 3 bases and J by 7 bases, with 10 bases of the junction left unmatched. CDR3 bases: TGCAGTGCTAGTACCGGGACAGGGCCTAGGGAGCAGTACTTC. Its protein is CSASTGTGPREQYF.